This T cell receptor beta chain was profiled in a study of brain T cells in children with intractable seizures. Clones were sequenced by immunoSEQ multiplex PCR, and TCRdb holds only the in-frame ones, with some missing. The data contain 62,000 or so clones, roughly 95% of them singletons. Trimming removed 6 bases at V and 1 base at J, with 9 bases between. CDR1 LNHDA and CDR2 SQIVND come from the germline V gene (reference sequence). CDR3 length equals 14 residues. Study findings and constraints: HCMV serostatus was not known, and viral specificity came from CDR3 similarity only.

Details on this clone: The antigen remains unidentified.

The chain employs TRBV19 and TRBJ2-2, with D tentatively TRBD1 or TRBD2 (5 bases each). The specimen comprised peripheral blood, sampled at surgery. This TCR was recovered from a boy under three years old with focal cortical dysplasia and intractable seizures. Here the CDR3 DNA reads TGTGCCAGTAGGAGGGGCCAGAACACCGGGGAGCTGTTTTTT. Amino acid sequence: CASRRGQNTGELFF.